The 8 T cell receptor beta chains below all came from one sample that was sequenced in a study of CD8+ T cells in alopecia areata. It was cDNA, reverse transcribed from extracted RNA, that served as the sequencing template. Only in-frame clones appear in the TCRdb table, and some are missing; sequencing was by immunoSEQ multiplex PCR. Among hundreds of thousands of clones listed, around two thirds were seen once. This sample comprised CD4+ T cells sorted from blood, obtained at week 0. The receptors derive from a human donor with alopecia areata.

This sequence joins TRBV30 and TRBJ2-2; maybe TRBD2 (6 bases). The germline CDR1 and CDR2 sequences are GTSNPN and SVGIG (reference sequence). This CDR3 is 14 amino acids long. V was pared by 0 bases and J by 6 bases, with 11 bases between. CDR3 sequence (DNA): TGTGCCTGGAGTGTTTTAGCGGTTGCCGGGGAGCTGTTTTTT. Residues: CAWSVLAVAGELFF.

The chain uses TRBV18 and TRBJ2-5, with a weak D call TRBD2 (5 bases). Germline CDR1 and CDR2: KGHSH and LQKENI. V was cut by 3 bases and J by 2 bases, with 10 bases left in between. The CDR3 extends over 14 amino acids. The CDR3 bases are TGTGCCAGCTCACCGGGAGAACTTCAAGAGACCCAGTACTTC. Translated: CASSPGELQETQYF.

The chain joins TRBV9 to TRBJ1-1; D is uncertain. Germline V lookup: CDR1 SGDLS, CDR2 YYNGEE. Trimming removed 6 bases from V and 1 base from J, with 7 bases in between. The CDR3 runs 12 residues. CDR3 sequence (DNA): TGTGCCAGCAAGGACCCGAACACTGAAGCTTTCTTT. Protein product: CASKDPNTEAFF.

The chain recombines TRBV25-1 with TRBJ1-5; perhaps TRBD1 as D (5 bases). Germline V CDR1 and CDR2: MGHDK, SYGVNS. V lost 4 bases and J lost 3, with 7 bases in between. The CDR3 totals 13 residues. CDR3 sequence (DNA): TGTGCCAGCAGTGGGGGCGTCAATCAGCCCCAGCATTTT. Amino acid sequence: CASSGGVNQPQHF. The full variable domain, with the rest looked up from reference TRBV25-1 and TRBJ1-5, is EADIYQTPRYLVIGTGKKITLECSQTMGHDKMYWYQQDPGMELHLIHYSYGVNSTEKGDLSSESTVSRIRTEHFPLTLESARPSHTSQYLCASSGGVNQPQHFGDGTRLSIL.

J is TRBJ2-5 and V is TRBV29-1; D gene uncertain. Per the germline V gene, CDR1 is SQVTM and CDR2 is ANQGSEA. Trimming pared 7 bases from V and 0 bases from J, leaving 12 bases between. The CDR3 has 13 amino acids. The CDR3 nucleotides read TGCAGCGCTCCGACCGGAAACCAAGAGACCCAGTACTTC. It specifies CSAPTGNQETQYF.

There are a few counts of this clone. The rearrangement joins TRBV5-1 to TRBJ2-1, with TRBD1 matching over 10 bases. Trimming cost V 4 bases and J 6 bases; bases outside gene matches: 1. This CDR3 has 13 residues. In germline, CDR1 is SGHRS, CDR2 YFSETQ. The CDR3 region has the DNA TGCGCCAGCAGCAGGACAGGGGGCAATGAGCAGTTCTTC. This translates into CASSRTGGNEQFF.

This clone has only a few counts. This chain links TRBV29-1 with TRBJ2-7, with D perhaps matching TRBD1 or TRBD2 (5 bases each). CDR1 is SQVTM and CDR2 is ANQGSEA in the germline V gene. The CDR3 runs 12 residues. Deletions cut 5 bases from V and 4 bases from J, with 12 bases between. The CDR3 sequence: CSVLQGGYEQYF. CDR3 DNA sequence: TGCAGCGTTCTTCAGGGCGGGTACGAGCAGTACTTC.

CDR3 sequence reads: CAPPGGQYEQYF. Written as DNA, the CDR3 is TGTGCCCCGCCGGGGGGCCAATACGAGCAGTACTTC. The rearrangement joins TRBV25-1 to TRBJ2-7; D is possibly TRBD2 (7 bases). V was trimmed by 11 bases and J by 4 bases, leaving 15 bases between them. In germline, CDR1 is MGHDK, CDR2 SYGVNS. The CDR3 has 12 residues.